This T cell receptor beta chain was obtained from a study of T cell repertoires in cytomegalovirus infection. TCRdb re-analysed the reads in MiXCR, keeping a single row per CDR3 protein. The data contain some 900,000 distinct CDR3 sequences, around a third of them singletons. The study's findings and limits: The ex vivo response was dominated by HLA-C-restricted CMV-specific TCR beta clonotypes. Summed frequency of public TCR beta families distinguished CMV carriers with the relevant HLA.

This clonotype was seen more than once but under ten times. Its matching antigen is unknown. V shed 1 base, J shed 6 bases, and the junction held 12 bases outside the gene matches. CDR3 length equals 17 residues. CDR1 and CDR2 from the germline V gene are SGHVS and FNYEAQ. This TCR was recovered from a human donor in good health (CMV status not recorded). Some clones in this sample may be carry-over from other donors' samples. Specimen: cultured CD8+ T cells from PBMCs, collected from culture after CMV antigen stimulation. The chain couples TRBV7-6 to TRBJ1-5, with 7 positions matching TRBD1. CDR3: CASSLVSADRPFQPQHF. The CDR3 DNA reads TGTGCCAGCAGCTTAGTTTCCGCGGACAGGCCCTTTCAGCCCCAGCATTTT.